This TCR beta chain was profiled in a study of spatial heterogeneity in lung cancer. Study at large: More beta-chain than alpha-chain sequences were consistently detected.

TCRdb ran MiXCR on the 5' RACE reads and lists one entry per CDR3 protein. This table has over 50,000 distinct CDR3 sequences, under 7.5% appearing once. The sample's time point: sample taken at primary tumor resection. This clonotype appeared many times. Germline V lookup: CDR1 DFQATT, CDR2 SNEGSKA (reference sequence). The CDR3 covers 11 residues. Between the trimmed V and J ends, which lost 6 bases and 8 bases, there was a span of 13 bases. The sequences come from PBMCs, collected at surgery. The source is a female donor with early-stage non-small cell lung cancer. The V gene is TRBV20-1, the J gene TRBJ1-1; D is uncertain. The CDR3 loop is CSAPINTEAFF. The CDR3 nucleotides read TGCAGTGCCCCGATAAATACCGAAGCTTTCTTT.